This T cell receptor beta chain was captured in a study of vaccination effects on CD4 cells after COVID-19. At the end of over 8 days of culture, CD4+ T cells were isolated. Two-dose BNT162b2 or mRNA-1273 vaccination was given to participants. Vaccinated participants had no history of SARS-CoV-2 infection and tested negative for nucleocapsid antibodies. Researchers swapped half the medium for IL-2 medium on both days 3 and 7. The protocol was immunoSEQ multiplex PCR, while the TCRdb copy is restricted to in-frame clones and leaves out a portion. This sample has 50,000 to 60,000 clones, with approximately 81% found just once. Study-level findings and limits: Among infection- and vaccine-induced clones, marked clonal contraction occurred late after vaccination.

V lost 5 bases, J lost 6 bases, and 10 bases stayed unmatched. The germline V gene encodes CDR1 MNHEY and CDR2 SMNVEV (reference sequence). The CDR3 is 14 amino acids. Concerning this clone itself: The target antigen is unknown.

The sequencing used CD4+ T cells from PBMCs cultured without peptide, collected after COVID-19 vaccination. This chain joins TRBV27 and TRBJ2-7, with TRBD2 matching over 7 bases. The receptor comes from a human donor who received a COVID-19 vaccine. CDR3 DNA sequence: TGTGCCAGCAGTCAACTGACTAGCCCCCTCGAGCAGTACTTC. Encoded protein: CASSQLTSPLEQYF.